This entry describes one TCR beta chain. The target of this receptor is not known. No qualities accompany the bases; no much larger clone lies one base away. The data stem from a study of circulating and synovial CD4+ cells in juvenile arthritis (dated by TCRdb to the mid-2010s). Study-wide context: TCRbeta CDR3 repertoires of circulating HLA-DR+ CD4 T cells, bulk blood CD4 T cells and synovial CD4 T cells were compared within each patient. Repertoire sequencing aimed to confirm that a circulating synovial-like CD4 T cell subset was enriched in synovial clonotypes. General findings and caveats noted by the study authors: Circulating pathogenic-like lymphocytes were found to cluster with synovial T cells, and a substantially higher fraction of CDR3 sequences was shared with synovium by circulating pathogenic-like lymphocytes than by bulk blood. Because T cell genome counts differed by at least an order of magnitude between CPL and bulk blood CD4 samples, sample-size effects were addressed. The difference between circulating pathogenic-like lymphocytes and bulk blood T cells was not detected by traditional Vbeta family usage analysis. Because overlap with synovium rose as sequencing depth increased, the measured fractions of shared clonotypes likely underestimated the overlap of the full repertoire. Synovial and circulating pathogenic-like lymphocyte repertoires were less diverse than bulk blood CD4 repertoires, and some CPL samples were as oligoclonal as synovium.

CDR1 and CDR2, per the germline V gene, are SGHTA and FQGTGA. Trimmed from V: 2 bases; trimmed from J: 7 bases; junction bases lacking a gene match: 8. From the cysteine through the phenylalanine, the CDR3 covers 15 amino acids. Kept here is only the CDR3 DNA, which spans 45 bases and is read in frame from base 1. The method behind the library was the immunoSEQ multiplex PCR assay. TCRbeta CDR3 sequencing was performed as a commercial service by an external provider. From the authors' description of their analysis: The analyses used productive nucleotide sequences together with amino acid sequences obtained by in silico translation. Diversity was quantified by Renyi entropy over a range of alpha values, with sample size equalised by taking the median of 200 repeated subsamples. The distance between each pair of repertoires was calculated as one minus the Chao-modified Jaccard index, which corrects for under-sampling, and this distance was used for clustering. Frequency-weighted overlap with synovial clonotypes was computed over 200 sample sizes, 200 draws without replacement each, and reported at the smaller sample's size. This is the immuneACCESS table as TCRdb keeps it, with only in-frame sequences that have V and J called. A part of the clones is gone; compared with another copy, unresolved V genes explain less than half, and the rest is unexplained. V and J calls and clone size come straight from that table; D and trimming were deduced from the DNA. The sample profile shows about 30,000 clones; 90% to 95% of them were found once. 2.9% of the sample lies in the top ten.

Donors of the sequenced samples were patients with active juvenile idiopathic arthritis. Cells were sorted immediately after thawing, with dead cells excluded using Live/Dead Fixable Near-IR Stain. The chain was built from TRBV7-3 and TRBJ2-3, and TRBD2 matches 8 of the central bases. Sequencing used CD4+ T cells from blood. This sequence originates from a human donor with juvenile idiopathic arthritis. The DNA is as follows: TGTGCCAGCAGCTTAGTAGCGGGACGGCTTAATACGCAGTATTTT. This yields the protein CASSLVAGRLNTQYF. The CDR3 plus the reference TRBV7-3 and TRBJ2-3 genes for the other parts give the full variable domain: GAGVSQTPSNKVTEKGKYVELRCDPISGHTALYWYRQSLGQGPEFLIYFQGTGAADDSGLPNDRFFAVRPEGSVSTLKIQRTERGDSAVYLCASSLVAGRLNTQYFGPGTRLTVL.